Shown below are 12 T cell receptor beta chains from a single sample sequenced in a study of cytomegalovirus exposure and HLA in healthy donors. Repertoires were generated with immunoSEQ multiplex PCR, while TCRdb's copy carries only in-frame clones and drops some. Of some 150,000 clones in the sample, approximately 87% were seen once. The sample comprised PBMCs. Receptor source: a young woman in good health and CMV-seronegative.

The chain carries TRBV2 and TRBJ1-6; 8 nucleotides line up with TRBD1. This CDR3 has 14 amino acids. J gave up 9 bases and V 7 bases, and 8 bases lay outside the gene matches. CDR1 is SNHLY and CDR2 is FYNNEI in the germline V gene. The CDR3: CASNEGQGGSPLHF. The CDR3 DNA sequence: TGTGCCAGCAACGAAGGACAGGGCGGTTCACCCCTCCACTTT.

In DNA, the CDR3 is TGTGCCGCGAGGTGGGCAGGGTCGGACTATGGCTACACCTTC. Protein sequence: CAARWAGSDYGYTF. The rearrangement uses TRBV6-1 and TRBJ1-2; D may be TRBD1 (5 bases). The ends were cut back, 11 bases at V and 3 bases at J, with 19 bases in the middle. The CDR3 loop spans 14 amino acids. Germline loops: CDR1 MNHNS, CDR2 SASEGT.

This chain joins TRBV13 and TRBJ2-3; TRBD1 agrees at 7 bases. The germline V gene encodes CDR1 PRHDT and CDR2 FYEKMQ (reference sequence). The V segment lost 0 bases and the J segment 1 base; nucleotides outside the gene matches: 4. The CDR3 extends over 16 amino acids. CDR3 region: CASSLGTGPGTDTQYF. For the CDR3, the DNA is TGTGCCAGCAGCTTAGGGACAGGGCCGGGCACAGATACGCAGTATTTT.

This clone was recorded only once. The chain uses TRBV6-5 and TRBJ1-4; 12 bases agree with TRBD1. CDR1 is MNHEY and CDR2 is SVGAGI in the germline V gene. The CDR3 is 16 amino acids. The V and J ends lost 0 bases and 5 bases, in that order; junction bases with no gene match: 1. CDR3 sequence reads: CASSYSGTGGNEKLFF. The CDR3 DNA reads TGTGCCAGCAGTTACTCAGGGACAGGGGGCAATGAAAAACTGTTTTTT.

CDR3 loop: CAWSGGGQQETQYF. The CDR3 DNA is TGTGCCTGGAGTGGGGGGGGCCAACAAGAGACCCAGTACTTC. The chain links TRBV30 to TRBJ2-5; D is perhaps TRBD2 (7 bases). The CDR3 runs 14 residues. V lost 1 base and J 2 bases, leaving 11 bases between the germline ends. Germline V CDR1 and CDR2: GTSNPN, SVGIG (reference sequence).

This clone showed up just once. This chain links TRBV7-2 with TRBJ2-5; possibly TRBD1 for D (5 bases). There are 15 residues in the CDR3. V lost 5 bases, J lost 4 bases, and 17 bases lay in between. The germline V gene has CDR1 SGHTA and CDR2 FQGNSA. The CDR3 DNA is TGTGCCAGCAGCCCAGACCTGGGGCAGGGAGAGACCCAGTACTTC. Translation: CASSPDLGQGETQYF.

In this sample, this clone turned up once. The V call is TRBV6-1, the J call TRBJ1-5; 8 bases match TRBD1. The CDR3 is made up of 13 amino acids. Germline loops: CDR1 MNHNS, CDR2 SASEGT. Losses at the gene ends were 4 bases for V and 5 bases for J; bases not matched to a gene: 1. The chain's CDR3 is CASSGGQDQPQHF. In DNA, the CDR3 is TGTGCCAGCAGTGGGGGACAGGATCAGCCCCAGCATTTT.

The chain has TRBV27 and TRBJ1-1, with a possible D match to TRBD1 (5 bases). The CDR3 totals 13 residues. Germline CDR1 MNHEY, CDR2 SMNVEV (reference sequence). V dropped 5 bases and J dropped 7 bases, with 14 bases sitting between them. The CDR3 here is CASSIGATIEAFF. The DNA of the CDR3 is TGTGCCAGCAGTATAGGGGCGACGATTGAAGCTTTCTTT.

This clone was observed once. The gene calls are TRBV11-1 and TRBJ2-3; 11 bases map to TRBD2. V shed 2 bases and J 5 bases; nucleotides not matched to a gene: 3. The CDR3 runs to 15 residues. From germline, CDR1 is SGHAT and CDR2 FQDESV (reference sequence). The CDR3 coding sequence is TGTGCCAGCAGCTTATTAGCGGGGGGGCGAGATACGCAGTATTTT. Amino acids: CASSLLAGGRDTQYF. Full variable domain (rest looked up from reference TRBV11-1 and TRBJ2-3): EAEVAQSPRYKITEKSQAVAFWCDPISGHATLYWYRQILGQGPELLVQFQDESVVDDSQLPKDRFSAERLKGVDSTLKIQPAELGDSAMYLCASSLLAGGRDTQYFGPGTRLTVL.

The genes are TRBV5-1 and TRBJ2-6; tentatively, D is TRBD1 (6 bases). V gave up 4 bases and J gave up 2 bases, with 10 bases separating them. The CDR3 extends over 15 amino acids. Germline CDR1 SGHRS, CDR2 YFSETQ. CDR3 amino acids: CASSRSGAGANVLTF. CDR3 in DNA: TGCGCCAGCAGCAGGTCAGGGGCTGGGGCCAACGTCCTGACTTTC.

The chain has TRBV29-1 and TRBJ1-1; D possibly corresponds to TRBD1 (6 bases). The germline gives CDR1 SQVTM, CDR2 ANQGSEA. The CDR3 runs 11 residues. V gave up 7 bases and J gave up 11 bases, with 17 bases separating them. CDR3 sequence: CSATGRSDAFF. CDR3 sequence (DNA): TGCAGCGCTACAGGGAGAAGCGATGCTTTCTTT.

The V call is TRBV6-6, the J call TRBJ1-1; D perhaps matches TRBD1 (5 bases). With 6 bases removed from V and 5 bases from J, the gap between germline ends came to 13 bases. This CDR3 contains 13 residues. CDR1 and CDR2 from the germline V gene are MNHNY and SVGAGI (reference sequence). Written as DNA, the CDR3 is TGTGCCAGCAGCGGCGGGGCGCGGACTGAAGCTTTCTTT. This gives the protein CASSGGARTEAFF.